These T cell receptor beta chains were read from a single sample in a study of blood T cells in healthy people across ages. Each CDR3 protein is one row after TCRdb ran MiXCR on the 5' RACE reads. The table lists roughly 2 million distinct CDR3 sequences, around half of them singletons. The sample was blood. The source of these receptors is a middle-aged woman in good health. The CDR3 runs from the conserved cysteine through the conserved F or W. A D gene is named only where the DNA matches it firmly. Clone size, where shown, is once, few, many, or a class for clones that have expanded.

TRBV12-3/TRBV12-4	TRBJ2-1	NA	few	TGTGCCAGCAGACGGGGGGCCAACGGTGAGCAGTTCTTC	CASRRGANGEQFF
TRBV6-4	TRBJ2-7	TRBD1	once	TGTGCCAGCAGTGGCAAGGACAGGTCCAACGAGCAGTACTTC	CASSGKDRSNEQYF
TRBV6-6	TRBJ1-2	TRBD1	few	TGTGCCAGCAGGCACGGGACAGAAACTTTCTACACCTTC	CASRHGTETFYTF
TRBV7-9	TRBJ1-6	TRBD1	NA	TGTGCCAGCAGCCCGACAGGGTTTGGGTCACCCCTCCACTTT	CASSPTGFGSPLHF
TRBV24-1	TRBJ2-7	NA	once	TGTGCCACCAGTGATTTAGGGGGACTCAGCTCCTACGAGCAGTACTTC	CATSDLGGLSSYEQYF
TRBV15	TRBJ2-7	NA	few	TGTGCCACCAGCTTAACCCGGGGAACCTACGAGCAGTACTTC	CATSLTRGTYEQYF
TRBV7-2	TRBJ2-5	TRBD1	few	TGTGCCAGCAGCGTGACAGGGGGCGCGCAGACCCAGTACTTC	CASSVTGGAQTQYF
TRBV13	TRBJ2-7	TRBD2	once	TGTGCCAGCAGCTTGATTGGGACTAGGAATATCGAGCAGTACTTC	CASSLIGTRNIEQYF
TRBV5-1	TRBJ2-5	TRBD2	NA	TGCGCCAGCAGCTACTCCGGGACTAGCGGGGTCAATGAGCAGTACTTC	CASSYSGTSGVNEQYF
TRBV7-2	TRBJ2-4	NA	NA	TGTGCCAGCAGCTTTGAAGGCCGGGACATTCAGTACTTC	CASSFEGRDIQYF
TRBV28	TRBJ1-2	NA	NA	TGTGCCAGCACCGAAAGTACCTCAAACTATGGCTACACCTTC	CASTESTSNYGYTF
TRBV2	TRBJ1-5	TRBD1	NA	TGTGCCAGCAGTGCGACAGGGGTTTTCAATCAGCCCCAGCATTTT	CASSATGVFNQPQHF
TRBV4-3	TRBJ2-5	NA	few	TGCGCCAGCAGCCAAGATCTCAGCCAAGAGACCCAGTACTTC	CASSQDLSQETQYF
TRBV7-9	TRBJ1-2	TRBD1	NA	TGTGCCAGCAGCTTAAACCAGGGGGACTATGGCTACACCTTC	CASSLNQGDYGYTF
TRBV5-1	TRBJ1-5	NA	few	TGCGCCAGCAGCAACGGGACACCCAATCAGCCCCAGCATTTT	CASSNGTPNQPQHF
TRBV20-1	TRBJ2-5	NA	NA	TGCAGTGCTATATACAACGTTCAAGAGACCCAGTACTTC	CSAIYNVQETQYF
TRBV7-2	TRBJ2-1	NA	NA	TGTGCCAGCAGCTTAACCCGGTCCCTAAGCTCCTACAATGAGCAGTTCTTC	CASSLTRSLSSYNEQFF
TRBV7-2	TRBJ2-5	TRBD2	NA	TGTGCCAGCAGCTTGGGTCGGGCGGGGGAAAGACAAGAGACCCAGTACTTC	CASSLGRAGERQETQYF
TRBV20-1	TRBJ1-5	NA	few	TGCAGTGCTAGTCCGTCCGCTGATCAGCCCCAGCATTTT	CSASPSADQPQHF
TRBV6-5	TRBJ2-5	NA	NA	TGTGCCAGCAGCCGAGTGGGGGTGGCCGGGACCCAGTACTTC	CASSRVGVAGTQYF
TRBV7-2	TRBJ2-3	NA	NA	TGCGCCAGCAGCTCCCCGAGCTCCCTCACAGATACGCAGTATTTT	CASSSPSSLTDTQYF
TRBV9	TRBJ1-2	NA	few	TGTGCCAGCAGCGTAGGGCCAGGGGCTAACTATGGCTACACCTTC	CASSVGPGANYGYTF
TRBV6-6	TRBJ2-7	NA	once	TGTGCCAGCAGTTACTCGAGAGGGGAAGTCTACGAGCAGTACTTC	CASSYSRGEVYEQYF
TRBV18	TRBJ2-1	TRBD1	NA	TGTGCCAGCTCACCATTGACCCGGGGACAGCTGTACCAAGAGACCCAGTTCTTC	CASSPLTRGQLYQETQFF
TRBV5-1	TRBJ1-6	NA	few	TGCGCCAGCAGCTTGGCCGGTTTGGGGCGGTCACCCCTCCACTTT	CASSLAGLGRSPLHF